This TCR beta chain was sequenced during a study of beta chain features in type 1 diabetes. General study findings and limits: Small HLA sub-analyses could not settle whether HLA shapes TCRB rearrangement.

Trimming removed 1 base at V and 7 bases at J, with 16 bases between. This CDR3 has 15 amino acids. Germline values: CDR1 SGHTA, CDR2 FQGNSA. Every bit of the isolated RNA underwent reverse transcription, so sequencing read expressed TCRB transcripts. The data were produced by immunoSEQ multiplex PCR, yet TCRdb's version contains in-frame clones alone and is incomplete. The table has roughly 230,000 clones, over 7.5% seen once. Regarding this clone: Antigen unknown.

The V and J genes are TRBV7-2 and TRBJ1-2; a weak D match, TRBD1 (6 bases). The sequence derives from a woman between 18 and 29 years old in good health. The sequenced sample consisted of naive CD4+ T cells from blood. The CDR3 region is CASSLGGRGSGGYTF. The DNA for the CDR3 is TGTGCCAGCAGCTTAGGGGGCAGGGGTTCGGGTGGCTACACCTTC.